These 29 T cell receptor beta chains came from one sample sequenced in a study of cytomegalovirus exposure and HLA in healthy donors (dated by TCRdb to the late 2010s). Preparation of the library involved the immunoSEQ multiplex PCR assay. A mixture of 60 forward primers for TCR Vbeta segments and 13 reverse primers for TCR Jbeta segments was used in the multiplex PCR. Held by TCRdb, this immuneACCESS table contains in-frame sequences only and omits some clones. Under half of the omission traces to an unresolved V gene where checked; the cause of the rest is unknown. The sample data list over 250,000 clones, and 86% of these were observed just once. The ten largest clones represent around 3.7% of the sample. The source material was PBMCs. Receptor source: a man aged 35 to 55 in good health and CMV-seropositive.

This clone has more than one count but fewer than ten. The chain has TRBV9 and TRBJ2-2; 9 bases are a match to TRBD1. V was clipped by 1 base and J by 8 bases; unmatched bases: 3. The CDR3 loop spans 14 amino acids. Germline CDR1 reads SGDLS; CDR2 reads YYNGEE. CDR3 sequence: CASSVTGGEGELFF. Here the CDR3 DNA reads TGTGCCAGCAGCGTAACAGGGGGCGAAGGGGAGCTGTTTTTT. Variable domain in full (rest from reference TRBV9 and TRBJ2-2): DSGVTQTPKHLITATGQRVTLRCSPRSGDLSVYWYQQSLDQGLQFLIQYYNGEERAKGNILERFSAQQFPDLHSELNLSSLELGDSALYFCASSVTGGEGELFFGEGSRLTVL.

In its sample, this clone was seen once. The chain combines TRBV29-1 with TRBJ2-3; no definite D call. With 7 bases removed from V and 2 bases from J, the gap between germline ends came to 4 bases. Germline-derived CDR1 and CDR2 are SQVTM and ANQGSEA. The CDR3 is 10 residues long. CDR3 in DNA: TGCAGCGCCTTCACAGATACGCAGTATTTT. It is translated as CSAFTDTQYF.

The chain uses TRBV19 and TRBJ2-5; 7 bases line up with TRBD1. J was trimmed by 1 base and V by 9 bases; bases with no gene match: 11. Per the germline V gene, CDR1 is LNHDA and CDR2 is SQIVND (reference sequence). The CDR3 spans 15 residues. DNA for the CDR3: TGTGCCAGCCGATCTCAGGGGGAAAGCCAAGAGACCCAGTACTTC. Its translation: CASRSQGESQETQYF.

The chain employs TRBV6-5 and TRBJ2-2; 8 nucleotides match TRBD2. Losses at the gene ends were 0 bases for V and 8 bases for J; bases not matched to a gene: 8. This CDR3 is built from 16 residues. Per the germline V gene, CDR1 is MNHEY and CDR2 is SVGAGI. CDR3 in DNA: TGTGCCAGCAGTTACTCGCTCGGGAGGGTAGGAGGGGAGCTGTTTTTT. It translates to CASSYSLGRVGGELFF.

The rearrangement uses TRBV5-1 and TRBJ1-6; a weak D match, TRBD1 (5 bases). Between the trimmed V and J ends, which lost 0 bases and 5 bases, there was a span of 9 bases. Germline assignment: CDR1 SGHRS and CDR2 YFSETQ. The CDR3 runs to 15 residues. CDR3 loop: CASSLAQGDNSPLHF. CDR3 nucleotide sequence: TGCGCCAGCAGCTTGGCTCAGGGTGATAATTCACCCCTCCACTTT.

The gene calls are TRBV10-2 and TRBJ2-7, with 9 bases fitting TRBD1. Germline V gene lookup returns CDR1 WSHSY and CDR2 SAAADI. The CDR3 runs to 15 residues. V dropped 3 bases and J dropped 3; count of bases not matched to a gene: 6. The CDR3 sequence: CASSDFGQGIYEQYF. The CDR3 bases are TGCGCCAGCAGTGACTTCGGACAGGGGATCTACGAGCAGTACTTC.

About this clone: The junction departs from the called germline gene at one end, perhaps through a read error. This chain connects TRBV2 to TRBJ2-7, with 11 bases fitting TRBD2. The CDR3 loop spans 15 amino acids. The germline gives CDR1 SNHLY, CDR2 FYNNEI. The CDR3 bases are TGTGCCGGCAGTGCCATCCAGGGACTAGCGGTCGAGCAGTACTTC. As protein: CAGSAIQGLAVEQYF.

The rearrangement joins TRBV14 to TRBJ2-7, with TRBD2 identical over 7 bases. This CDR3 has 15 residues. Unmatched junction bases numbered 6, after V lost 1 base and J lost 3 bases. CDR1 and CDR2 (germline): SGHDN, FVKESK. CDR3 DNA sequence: TGTGCCAGCAGCCAAGGTCATGGGAGGGGCTACGAGCAGTACTTC. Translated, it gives CASSQGHGRGYEQYF. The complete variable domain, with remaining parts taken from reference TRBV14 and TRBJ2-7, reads EAGVTQFPSHSVIEKGQTVTLRCDPISGHDNLYWYRRVMGKEIKFLLHFVKESKQDESGMPNNRFLAERTGGTYSTLKVQPAELEDSGVYFCASSQGHGRGYEQYFGPGTRLTVT.

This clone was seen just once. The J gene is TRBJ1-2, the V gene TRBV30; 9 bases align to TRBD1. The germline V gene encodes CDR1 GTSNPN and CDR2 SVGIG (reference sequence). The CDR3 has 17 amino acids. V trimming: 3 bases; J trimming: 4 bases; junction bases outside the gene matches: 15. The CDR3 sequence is CAWRGDTRDRVTYGYTF. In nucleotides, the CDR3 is TGTGCCTGGAGAGGGGATACCCGGGACAGGGTTACCTATGGCTACACCTTC.

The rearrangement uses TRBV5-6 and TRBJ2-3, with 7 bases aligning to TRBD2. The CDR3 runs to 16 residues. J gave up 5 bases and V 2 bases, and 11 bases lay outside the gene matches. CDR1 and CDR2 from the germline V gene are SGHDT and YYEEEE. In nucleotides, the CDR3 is TGTGCCAGCAGCTTTGGAGCGGGAATGCAGAAAGATACGCAGTATTTT. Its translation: CASSFGAGMQKDTQYF.

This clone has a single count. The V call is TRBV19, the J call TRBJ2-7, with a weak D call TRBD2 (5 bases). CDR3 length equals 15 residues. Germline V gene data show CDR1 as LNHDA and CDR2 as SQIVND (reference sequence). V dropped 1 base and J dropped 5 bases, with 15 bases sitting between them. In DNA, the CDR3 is TGTGCCAGTAGTATAGCCCCAACTACCGGGAACGAGCAGTACTTC. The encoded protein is CASSIAPTTGNEQYF.

CDR3 loop: CASSPRTGSGYTF. The DNA of the CDR3 is TGTGCCAGCTCACCACGGACAGGGTCCGGCTACACCTTC. The rearrangement uses TRBV18 and TRBJ1-2, with TRBD1 identical over 8 bases. Germline V lookup: CDR1 KGHSH, CDR2 LQKENI. The V segment lost 1 base and the J segment 8 bases; nucleotides outside the gene matches: 3. The CDR3 is 13 amino acids.

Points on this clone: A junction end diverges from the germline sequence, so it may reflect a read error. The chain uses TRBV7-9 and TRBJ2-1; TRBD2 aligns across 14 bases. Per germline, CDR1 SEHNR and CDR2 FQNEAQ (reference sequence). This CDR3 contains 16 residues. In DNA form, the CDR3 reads TGTTCCAGCAGCCAGGGACTAGCGGGAGTAGGCAATGAGCAGTTCTTC. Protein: CSSSQGLAGVGNEQFF.

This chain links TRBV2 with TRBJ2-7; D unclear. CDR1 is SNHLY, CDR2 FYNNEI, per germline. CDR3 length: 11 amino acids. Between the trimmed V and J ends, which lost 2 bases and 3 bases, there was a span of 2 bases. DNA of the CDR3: TGTGCCAGCAGTGAACGCTACGAGCAGTACTTC. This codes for CASSERYEQYF.

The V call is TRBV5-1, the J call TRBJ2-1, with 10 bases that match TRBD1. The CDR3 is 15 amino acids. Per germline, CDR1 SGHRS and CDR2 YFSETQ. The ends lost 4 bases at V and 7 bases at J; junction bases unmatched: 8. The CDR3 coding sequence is TGCGCCAGCAGCCGCCTCGGGACAGGGGAGAATGAGCAGTTCTTC. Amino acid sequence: CASSRLGTGENEQFF.

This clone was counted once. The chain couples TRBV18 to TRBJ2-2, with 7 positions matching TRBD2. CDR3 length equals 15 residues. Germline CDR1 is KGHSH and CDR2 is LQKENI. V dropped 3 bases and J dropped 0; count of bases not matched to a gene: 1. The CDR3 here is CASSPGLANTGELFF. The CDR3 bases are TGTGCCAGCTCACCCGGACTAGCGAACACCGGGGAGCTGTTTTTT.

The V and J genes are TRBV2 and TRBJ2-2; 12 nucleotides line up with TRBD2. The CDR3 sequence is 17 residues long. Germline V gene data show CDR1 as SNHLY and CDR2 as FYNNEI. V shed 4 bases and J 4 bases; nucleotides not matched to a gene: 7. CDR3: CASSVPQLAGGTGELFF. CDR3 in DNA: TGTGCCAGCAGTGTCCCCCAACTAGCGGGAGGCACCGGGGAGCTGTTTTTT.

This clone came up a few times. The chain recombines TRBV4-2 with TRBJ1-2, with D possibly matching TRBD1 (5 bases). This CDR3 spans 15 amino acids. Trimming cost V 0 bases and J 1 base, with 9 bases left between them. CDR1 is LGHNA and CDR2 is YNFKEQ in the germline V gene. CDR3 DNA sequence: TGTGCCAGCAGCCAAGATCAGGGTTTTAACTATGGCTACACCTTC. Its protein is CASSQDQGFNYGYTF.

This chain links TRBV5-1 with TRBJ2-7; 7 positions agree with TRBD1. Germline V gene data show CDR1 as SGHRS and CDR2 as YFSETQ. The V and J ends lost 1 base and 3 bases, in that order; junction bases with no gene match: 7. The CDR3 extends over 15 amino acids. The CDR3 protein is CASSLRQGVHYEQYF. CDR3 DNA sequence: TGCGCCAGCAGCTTGAGGCAGGGGGTCCACTACGAGCAGTACTTC.

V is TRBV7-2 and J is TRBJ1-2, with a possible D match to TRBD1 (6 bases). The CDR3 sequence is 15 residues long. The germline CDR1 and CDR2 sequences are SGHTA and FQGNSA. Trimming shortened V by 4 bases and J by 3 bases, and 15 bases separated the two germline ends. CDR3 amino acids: CASSSPGGRYYGYTF. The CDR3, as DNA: TGTGCCAGCAGCTCCCCCGGGGGGCGCTACTATGGCTACACCTTC.

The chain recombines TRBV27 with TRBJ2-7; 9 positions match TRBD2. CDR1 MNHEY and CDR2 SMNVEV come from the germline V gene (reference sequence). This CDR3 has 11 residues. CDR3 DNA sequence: TGTGCGACACTAGCGGGCTACGAGCAGTACTTC. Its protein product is CATLAGYEQYF.

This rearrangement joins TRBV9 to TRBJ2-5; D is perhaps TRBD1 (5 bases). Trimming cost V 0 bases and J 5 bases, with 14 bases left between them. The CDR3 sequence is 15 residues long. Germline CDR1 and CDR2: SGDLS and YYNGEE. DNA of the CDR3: TGTGCCAGCAGCGTAGATCAGGGCGCTGCGGAGACCCAGTACTTC. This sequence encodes CASSVDQGAAETQYF.

CDR3 region: CASSASRVSTYGYTF. CDR3 DNA sequence: TGTGCCAGCAGCGCCTCCAGGGTATCCACCTATGGCTACACCTTC. The chain combines TRBV7-8 with TRBJ1-2, with D possibly being TRBD1 (5 bases). The ends were cut back, 5 bases at V and 4 bases at J, with 17 bases in the middle. This CDR3 has 15 amino acids. Germline CDR1 reads SGHVS; CDR2 reads FQNEAQ.

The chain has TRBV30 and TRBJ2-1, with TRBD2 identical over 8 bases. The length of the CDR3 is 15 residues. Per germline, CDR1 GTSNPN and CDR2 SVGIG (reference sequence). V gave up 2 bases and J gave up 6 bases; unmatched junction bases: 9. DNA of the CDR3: TGTGCCTGGAGTTTGGAACTAGCGGTCGGCAATGAGCAGTTCTTC. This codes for CAWSLELAVGNEQFF. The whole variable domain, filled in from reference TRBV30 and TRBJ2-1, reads SQTIHQWPATLVQPVGSPLSLECTVEGTSNPNLYWYRQAAGRGLQLLFYSVGIGQISSEVPQNLSASRPQDRQFILSSKKLLLSDSGFYLCAWSLELAVGNEQFFGPGTRLTVL.

In nucleotides, the CDR3 is TGTGCCAGCAGTGCTAGCCGGGTGTCAAGCTCCTACAATGAGCAGTTCTTC. This gives the protein CASSASRVSSSYNEQFF. V usage is TRBV6-1 and J usage is TRBJ2-1, with D possibly TRBD2 on 5 matching bases. Trimming took 4 bases from V and 0 from J, leaving 16 bases between them. Germline CDR1 and CDR2: MNHNS and SASEGT. CDR3 length: 17 amino acids.

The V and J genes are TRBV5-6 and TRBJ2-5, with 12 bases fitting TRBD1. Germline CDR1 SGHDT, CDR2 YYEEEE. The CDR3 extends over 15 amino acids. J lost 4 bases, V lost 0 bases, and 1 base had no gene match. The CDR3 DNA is TGTGCCAGCAGCTTGGGGGACAGGGGGCGAGAGACCCAGTACTTC. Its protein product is CASSLGDRGRETQYF.

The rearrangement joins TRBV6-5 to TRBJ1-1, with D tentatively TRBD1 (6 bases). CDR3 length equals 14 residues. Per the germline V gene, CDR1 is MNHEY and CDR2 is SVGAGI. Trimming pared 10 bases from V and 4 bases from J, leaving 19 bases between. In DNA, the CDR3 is TGTGCCACCCTTATGGACAGTCTAGGCACTGAAGCTTTCTTT. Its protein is CATLMDSLGTEAFF.

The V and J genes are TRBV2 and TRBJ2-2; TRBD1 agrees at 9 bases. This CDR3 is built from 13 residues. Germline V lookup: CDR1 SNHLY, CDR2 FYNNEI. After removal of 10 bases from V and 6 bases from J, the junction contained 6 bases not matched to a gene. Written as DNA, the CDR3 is TGTGCCATCAGGACAGGGGCGGCCGGGGAGCTGTTTTTT. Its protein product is CAIRTGAAGELFF.

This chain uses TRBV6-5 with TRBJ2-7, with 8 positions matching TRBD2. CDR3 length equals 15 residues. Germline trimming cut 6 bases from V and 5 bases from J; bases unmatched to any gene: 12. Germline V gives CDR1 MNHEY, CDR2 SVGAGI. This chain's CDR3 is CASSRGGRVPDEQYF. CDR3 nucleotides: TGTGCCAGCAGCCGGGGGGGCAGGGTTCCGGACGAGCAGTACTTC.